A single sample is the source of the 2 T cell receptor beta chains below, sequenced in a study of T cells in women clearing cervical HPV infection. Assay used: immunoSEQ multiplex PCR; TCRdb lists only in-frame clones, some missing. The sample data list about 41,000 clones. The sample was blood buffy coat. The receptors were gathered from a woman aged 18 to 75 with a cervical HPV16 infection that either progressed to CIN3+ or cleared (not recorded which).

As regards this clone: The read finishes 3 residues shy of the CDR3 end, and the germline J gene is used to complete it. V and J are TRBV7-9 and TRBJ2-5; tentative D call: TRBD2 (5 bases). This CDR3 is 14 amino acids long. The germline CDR1 and CDR2 sequences are SEHNR and FQNEAQ (reference sequence). V was clipped by 6 bases and J by 4 bases, with 15 bases between them. CDR3 DNA (partial): TGTGCCAGCAGTTCACCTACTAGGGCAGAGACC. Translated, it gives CASSSPTRAET. The entire CDR3 protein is CASSSPTRAETQYF.

Worth noting for this clone: With the read ending 3 residues before the CDR3 end, the germline J gene is used to fill in that end. The J gene is TRBJ1-1, the V gene TRBV28; D may be TRBD1 (5 bases). Trimming removed 3 bases at V and 6 bases at J, with 14 bases between. The CDR3 loop spans 14 amino acids. Germline V gene data show CDR1 as MDHEN and CDR2 as SYDVKM. The part of the CDR3 DNA that was read is TGTGCCAGCAGTTTCGATCAGGGTAGGGCTGAA. Protein sequence: CASSFDQGRAE. The whole CDR3 reads CASSFDQGRAEAFF.